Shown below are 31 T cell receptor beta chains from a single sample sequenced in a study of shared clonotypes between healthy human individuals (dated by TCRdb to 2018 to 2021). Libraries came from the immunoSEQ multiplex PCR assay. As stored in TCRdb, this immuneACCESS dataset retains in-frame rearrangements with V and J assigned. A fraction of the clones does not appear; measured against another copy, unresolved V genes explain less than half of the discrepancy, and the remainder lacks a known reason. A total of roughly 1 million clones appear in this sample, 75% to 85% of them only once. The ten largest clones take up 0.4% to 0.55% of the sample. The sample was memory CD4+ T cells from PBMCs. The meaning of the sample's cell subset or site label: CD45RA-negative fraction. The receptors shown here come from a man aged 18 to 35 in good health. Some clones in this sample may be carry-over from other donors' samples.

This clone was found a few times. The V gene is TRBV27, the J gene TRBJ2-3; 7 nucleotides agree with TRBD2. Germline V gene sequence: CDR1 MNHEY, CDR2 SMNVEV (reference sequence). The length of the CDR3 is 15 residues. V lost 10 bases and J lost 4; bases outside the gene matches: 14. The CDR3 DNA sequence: TGTGCCACCAAACATTATGAGGGAGGGGCAGATACGCAGTATTTT. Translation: CATKHYEGGADTQYF.

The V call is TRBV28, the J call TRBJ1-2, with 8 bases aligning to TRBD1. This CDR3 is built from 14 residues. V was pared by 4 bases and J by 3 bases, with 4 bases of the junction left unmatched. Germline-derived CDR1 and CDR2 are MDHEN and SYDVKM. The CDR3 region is CASSSGGRDYGYTF. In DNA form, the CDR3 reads TGTGCCAGCAGTTCAGGGGGCAGGGACTATGGCTACACCTTC.

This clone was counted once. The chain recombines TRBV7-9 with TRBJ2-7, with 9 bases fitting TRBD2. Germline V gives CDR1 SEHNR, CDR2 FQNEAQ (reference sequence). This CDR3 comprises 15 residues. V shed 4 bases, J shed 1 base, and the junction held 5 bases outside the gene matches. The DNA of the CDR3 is TGTGCCAGCAGCTACGGCGGGGGGGCGTCCTACGAGCAGTACTTC. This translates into CASSYGGGASYEQYF.

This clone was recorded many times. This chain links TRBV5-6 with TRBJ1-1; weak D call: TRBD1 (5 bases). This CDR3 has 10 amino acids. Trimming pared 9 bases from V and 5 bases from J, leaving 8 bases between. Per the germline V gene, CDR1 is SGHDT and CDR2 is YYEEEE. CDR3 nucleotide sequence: TGTGCCACCAGGGAGACTGAAGCTTTCTTT. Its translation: CATRETEAFF. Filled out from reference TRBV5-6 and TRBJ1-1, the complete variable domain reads DAGVTQSPTHLIKTRGQQVTLRCSPKSGHDTVSWYQQALGQGPQFIFQYYEEEERQRGNFPDRFSGHQFPNYSSELNVNALLLGDSALYLCATRETEAFFGQGTRLTVV.

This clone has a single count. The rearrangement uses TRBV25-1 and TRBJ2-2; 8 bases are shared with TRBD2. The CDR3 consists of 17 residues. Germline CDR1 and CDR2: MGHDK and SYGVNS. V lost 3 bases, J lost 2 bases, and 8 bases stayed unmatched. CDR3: CASSDRPGLGNTGELFF. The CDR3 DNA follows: TGTGCCAGCAGTGATAGGCCGGGACTAGGTAACACCGGGGAGCTGTTTTTT.

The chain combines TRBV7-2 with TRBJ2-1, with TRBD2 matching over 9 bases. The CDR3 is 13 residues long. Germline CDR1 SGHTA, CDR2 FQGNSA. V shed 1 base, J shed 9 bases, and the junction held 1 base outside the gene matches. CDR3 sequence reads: CASSLGLAVEQFF. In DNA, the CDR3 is TGTGCCAGCAGCTTAGGACTAGCGGTTGAGCAGTTCTTC. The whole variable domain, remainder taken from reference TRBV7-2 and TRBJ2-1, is GAGVSQSPSNKVTEKGKDVELRCDPISGHTALYWYRQSLGQGLEFLIYFQGNSAPDKSGLPSDRFSAERTGGSVSTLTIQRTQQEDSAVYLCASSLGLAVEQFFGPGTRLTVL.

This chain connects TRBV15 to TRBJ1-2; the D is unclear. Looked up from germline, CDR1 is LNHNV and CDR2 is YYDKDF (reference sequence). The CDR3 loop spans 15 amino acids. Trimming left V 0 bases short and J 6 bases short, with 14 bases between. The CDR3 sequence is CATSRDYPVDHGYTF. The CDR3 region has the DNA TGTGCCACCAGCAGAGATTATCCGGTGGACCATGGCTACACCTTC.

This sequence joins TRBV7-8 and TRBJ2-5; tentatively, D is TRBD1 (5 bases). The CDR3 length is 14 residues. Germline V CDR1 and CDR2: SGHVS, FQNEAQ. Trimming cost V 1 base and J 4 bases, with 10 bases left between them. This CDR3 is CASSLGQFPETQYF. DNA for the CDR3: TGTGCCAGCAGCTTAGGACAGTTCCCAGAGACCCAGTACTTC.

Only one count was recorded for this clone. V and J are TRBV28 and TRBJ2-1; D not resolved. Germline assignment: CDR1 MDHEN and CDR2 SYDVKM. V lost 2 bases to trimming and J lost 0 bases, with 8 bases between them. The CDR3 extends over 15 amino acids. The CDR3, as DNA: TGTGCCAGCAGTTTACCGGGCCCCTCCTACAATGAGCAGTTCTTC. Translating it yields CASSLPGPSYNEQFF. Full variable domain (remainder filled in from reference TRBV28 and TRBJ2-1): DVKVTQSSRYLVKRTGEKVFLECVQDMDHENMFWYRQDPGLGLRLIYFSYDVKMKEKGDIPEGYSVSREKKERFSLILESASTNQTSMYLCASSLPGPSYNEQFFGPGTRLTVL.

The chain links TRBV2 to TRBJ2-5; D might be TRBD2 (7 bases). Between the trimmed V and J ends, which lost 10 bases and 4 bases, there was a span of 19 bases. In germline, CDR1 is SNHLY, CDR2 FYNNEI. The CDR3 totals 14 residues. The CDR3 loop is CATERGGQGETQYF. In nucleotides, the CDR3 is TGTGCCACCGAAAGGGGGGGGCAGGGAGAGACCCAGTACTTC.

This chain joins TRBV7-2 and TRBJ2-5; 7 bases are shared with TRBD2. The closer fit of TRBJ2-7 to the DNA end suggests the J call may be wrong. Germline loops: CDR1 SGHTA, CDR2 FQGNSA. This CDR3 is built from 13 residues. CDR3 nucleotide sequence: TGTGCCAGCAGTTCTCGGGAGGAGGGCGAGCAGTACTTC. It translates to CASSSREEGEQYF.

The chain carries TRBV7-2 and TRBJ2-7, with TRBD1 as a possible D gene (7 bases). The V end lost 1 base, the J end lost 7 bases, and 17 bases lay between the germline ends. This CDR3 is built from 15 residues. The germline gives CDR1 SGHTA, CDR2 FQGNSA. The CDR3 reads CASSLVAGSGGEQYF. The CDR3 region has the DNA TGTGCCAGCAGCTTAGTGGCAGGATCAGGGGGGGAGCAGTACTTC.

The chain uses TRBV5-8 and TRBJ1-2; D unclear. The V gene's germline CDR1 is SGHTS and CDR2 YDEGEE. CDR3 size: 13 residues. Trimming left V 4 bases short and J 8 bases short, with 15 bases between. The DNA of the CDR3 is TGTGCCAGCAGCGAGACTCGCGATACGGGCTACACCTTC. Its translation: CASSETRDTGYTF.

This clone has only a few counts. The chain's CDR3 is CASSNGQGGQPQHF. The CDR3 DNA sequence: TGTGCCAGCAGTAACGGACAGGGGGGACAGCCCCAGCATTTT. V gene TRBV7-6 combines with J gene TRBJ1-5; 10 bases map to TRBD1. Germline V CDR1 and CDR2: SGHVS, FNYEAQ. V was clipped by 6 bases and J by 7 bases; unmatched bases: 6. The CDR3 covers 14 residues.

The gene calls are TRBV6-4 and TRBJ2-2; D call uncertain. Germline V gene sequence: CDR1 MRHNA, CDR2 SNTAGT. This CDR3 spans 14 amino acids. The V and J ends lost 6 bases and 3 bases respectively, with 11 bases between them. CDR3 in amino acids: CASRALPDTGELFF. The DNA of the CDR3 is TGTGCCAGCAGAGCCCTCCCGGACACCGGGGAGCTGTTTTTT.

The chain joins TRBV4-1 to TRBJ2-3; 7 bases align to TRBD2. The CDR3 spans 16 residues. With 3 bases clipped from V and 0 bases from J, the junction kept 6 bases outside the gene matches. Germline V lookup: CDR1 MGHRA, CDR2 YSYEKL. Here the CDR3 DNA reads TGCGCCAGCAGCCAGGCGCGGGGGTTTAGCACAGATACGCAGTATTTT. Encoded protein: CASSQARGFSTDTQYF.

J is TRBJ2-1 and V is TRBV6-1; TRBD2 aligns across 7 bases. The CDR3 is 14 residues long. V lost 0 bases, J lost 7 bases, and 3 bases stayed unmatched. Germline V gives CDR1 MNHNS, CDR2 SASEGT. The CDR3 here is CASSEASGRNEQFF. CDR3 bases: TGTGCCAGCAGTGAAGCTAGCGGGCGGAATGAGCAGTTCTTC.

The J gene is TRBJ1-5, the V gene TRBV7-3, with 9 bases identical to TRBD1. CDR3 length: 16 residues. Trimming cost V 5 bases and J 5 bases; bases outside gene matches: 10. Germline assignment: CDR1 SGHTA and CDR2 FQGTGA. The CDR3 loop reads CASSLRFRTGDQPQHF. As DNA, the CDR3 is TGTGCCAGCAGCCTCCGTTTCAGGACAGGGGATCAGCCCCAGCATTTT.

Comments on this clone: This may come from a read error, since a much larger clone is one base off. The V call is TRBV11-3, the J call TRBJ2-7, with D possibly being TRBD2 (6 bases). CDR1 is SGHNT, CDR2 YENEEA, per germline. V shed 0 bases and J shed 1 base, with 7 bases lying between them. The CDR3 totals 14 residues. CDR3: CASSLDSGSYEQYF. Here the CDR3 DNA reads TGTGCCAGCAGCTTAGATAGCGGTTCCTACGAGCAGTACTTC.

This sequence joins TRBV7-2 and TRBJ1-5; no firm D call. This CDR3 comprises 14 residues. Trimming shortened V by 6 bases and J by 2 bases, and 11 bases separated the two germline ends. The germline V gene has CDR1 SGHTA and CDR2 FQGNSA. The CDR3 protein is CASRETNGNQPQHF. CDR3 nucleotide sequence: TGTGCCAGCAGGGAGACGAATGGCAATCAGCCCCAGCATTTT.

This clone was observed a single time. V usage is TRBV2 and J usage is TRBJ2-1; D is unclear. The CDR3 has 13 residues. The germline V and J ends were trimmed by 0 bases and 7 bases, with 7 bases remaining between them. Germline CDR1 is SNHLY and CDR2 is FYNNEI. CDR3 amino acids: CASSEASRNEQFF. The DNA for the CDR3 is TGTGCCAGCAGTGAAGCGAGTAGAAATGAGCAGTTCTTC. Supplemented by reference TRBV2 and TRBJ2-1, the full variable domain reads EPEVTQTPSHQVTQMGQEVILRCVPISNHLYFYWYRQILGQKVEFLVSFYNNEISEKSEIFDDQFSVERPDGSNFTLKIRSTKLEDSAMYFCASSEASRNEQFFGPGTRLTVL.

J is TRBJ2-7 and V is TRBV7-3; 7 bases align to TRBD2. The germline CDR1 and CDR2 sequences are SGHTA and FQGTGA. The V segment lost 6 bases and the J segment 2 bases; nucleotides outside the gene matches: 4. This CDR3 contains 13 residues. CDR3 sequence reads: CASRASGTYEQYF. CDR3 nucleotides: TGTGCCAGCAGGGCTAGCGGAACCTACGAGCAGTACTTC.

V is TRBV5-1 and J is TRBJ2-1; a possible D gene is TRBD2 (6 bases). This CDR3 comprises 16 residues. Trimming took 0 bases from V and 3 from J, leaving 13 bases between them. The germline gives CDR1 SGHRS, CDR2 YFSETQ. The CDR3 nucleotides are TGCGCCAGCAGCTTGGAGGTTAGCGGCAACTACAATGAGCAGTTCTTC. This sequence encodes CASSLEVSGNYNEQFF.

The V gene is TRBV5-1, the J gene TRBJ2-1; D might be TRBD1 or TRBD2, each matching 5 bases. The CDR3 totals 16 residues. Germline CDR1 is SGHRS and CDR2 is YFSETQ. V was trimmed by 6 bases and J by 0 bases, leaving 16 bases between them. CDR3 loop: CASIPTFGASYNEQFF. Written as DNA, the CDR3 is TGCGCCAGCATCCCTACGTTCGGGGCCTCCTACAATGAGCAGTTCTTC.

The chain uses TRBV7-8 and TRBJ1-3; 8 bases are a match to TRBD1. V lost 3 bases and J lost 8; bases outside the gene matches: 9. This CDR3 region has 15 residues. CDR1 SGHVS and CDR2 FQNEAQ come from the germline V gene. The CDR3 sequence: CASSFGRQGAHTIYF. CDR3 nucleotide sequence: TGTGCCAGCAGCTTTGGGAGGCAGGGGGCTCACACCATATATTTT.

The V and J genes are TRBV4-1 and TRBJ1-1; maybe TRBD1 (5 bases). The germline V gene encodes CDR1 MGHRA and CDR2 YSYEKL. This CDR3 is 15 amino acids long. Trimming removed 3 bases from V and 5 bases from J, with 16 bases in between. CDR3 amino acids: CASSHAAGEETEAFF. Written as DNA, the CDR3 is TGCGCCAGCAGCCACGCGGCGGGGGAAGAAACTGAAGCTTTCTTT.

The CDR3 bases are TGTGCCAGCAGCTTGGATGGGGGACAGGGGGCCACTGAAGCTTTCTTT. Protein: CASSLDGGQGATEAFF. This chain joins TRBV5-4 and TRBJ1-1; 12 bases line up with TRBD1. The junction had 4 bases not matched to a gene; V was cut back by 0 bases and J by 4 bases. Germline V gives CDR1 SGHNT, CDR2 YYREEE (reference sequence). The CDR3 runs 16 residues.

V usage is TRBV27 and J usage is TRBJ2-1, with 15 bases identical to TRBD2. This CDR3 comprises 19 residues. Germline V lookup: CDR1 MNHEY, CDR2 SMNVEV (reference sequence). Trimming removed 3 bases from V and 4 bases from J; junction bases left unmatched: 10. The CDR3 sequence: CASSFRQGLAGGGYNEQFF. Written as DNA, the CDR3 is TGTGCCAGCAGTTTTCGGCAGGGACTAGCGGGAGGTGGGTACAATGAGCAGTTCTTC.

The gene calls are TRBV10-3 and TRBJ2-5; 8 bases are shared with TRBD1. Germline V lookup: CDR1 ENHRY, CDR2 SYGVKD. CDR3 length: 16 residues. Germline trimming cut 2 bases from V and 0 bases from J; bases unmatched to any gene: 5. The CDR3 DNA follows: TGTGCCATCAGTGAGCCATCAGGGGGCAACCAAGAGACCCAGTACTTC. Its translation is CAISEPSGGNQETQYF.

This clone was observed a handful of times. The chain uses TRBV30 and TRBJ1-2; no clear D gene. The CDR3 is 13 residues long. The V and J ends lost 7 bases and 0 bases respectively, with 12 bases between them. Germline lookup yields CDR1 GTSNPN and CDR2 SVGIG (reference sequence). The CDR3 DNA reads TGTGCCTCTTACACTATTTCTAACTATGGCTACACCTTC. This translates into CASYTISNYGYTF.

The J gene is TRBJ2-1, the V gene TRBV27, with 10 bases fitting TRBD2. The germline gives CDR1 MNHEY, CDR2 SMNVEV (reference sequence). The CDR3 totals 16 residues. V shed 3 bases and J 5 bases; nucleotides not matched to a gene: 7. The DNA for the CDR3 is TGTGCCAGCAGTTTTCTAGGGACTAGCGCCCACAATGAGCAGTTCTTC. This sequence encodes CASSFLGTSAHNEQFF.